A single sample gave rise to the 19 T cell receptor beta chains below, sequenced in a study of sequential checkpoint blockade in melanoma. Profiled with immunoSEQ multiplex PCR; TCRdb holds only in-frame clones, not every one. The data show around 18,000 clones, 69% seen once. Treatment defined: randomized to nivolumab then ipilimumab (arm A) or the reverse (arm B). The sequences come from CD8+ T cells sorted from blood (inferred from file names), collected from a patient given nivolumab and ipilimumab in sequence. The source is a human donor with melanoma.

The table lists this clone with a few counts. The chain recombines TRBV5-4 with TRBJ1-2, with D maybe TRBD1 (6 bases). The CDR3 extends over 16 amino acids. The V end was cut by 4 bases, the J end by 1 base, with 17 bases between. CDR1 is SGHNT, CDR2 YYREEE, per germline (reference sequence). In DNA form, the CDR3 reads TGTGCCAGCAGCCATCGCCAGGGGAAAGATAACTATGGCTACACCTTC. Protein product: CASSHRQGKDNYGYTF. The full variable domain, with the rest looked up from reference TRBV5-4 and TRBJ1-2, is ETGVTQSPTHLIKTRGQQVTLRCSSQSGHNTVSWYQQALGQGPQFIFQYYREEENGRGNFPPRFSGLQFPNYSSELNVNALELDDSALYLCASSHRQGKDNYGYTFGSGTRLTVV.

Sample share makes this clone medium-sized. CDR3 sequence (DNA): TGTGCCACAGACAGGGACGGTTCCGGGGAGCTGTTTTTT. Protein sequence: CATDRDGSGELFF. The chain couples TRBV19 to TRBJ2-2; 7 nucleotides align to TRBD1. The CDR3 consists of 13 residues. The germline CDR1 and CDR2 sequences are LNHDA and SQIVND (reference sequence). The junction had 8 bases not matched to a gene; V was cut back by 10 bases and J by 6 bases.

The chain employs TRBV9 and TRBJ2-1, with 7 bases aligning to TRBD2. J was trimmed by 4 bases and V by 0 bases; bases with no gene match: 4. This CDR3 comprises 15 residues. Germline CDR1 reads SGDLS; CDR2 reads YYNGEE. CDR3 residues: CASSVVGRPYNEQFF. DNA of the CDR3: TGTGCCAGCAGCGTAGTCGGGAGGCCTTACAATGAGCAGTTCTTC.

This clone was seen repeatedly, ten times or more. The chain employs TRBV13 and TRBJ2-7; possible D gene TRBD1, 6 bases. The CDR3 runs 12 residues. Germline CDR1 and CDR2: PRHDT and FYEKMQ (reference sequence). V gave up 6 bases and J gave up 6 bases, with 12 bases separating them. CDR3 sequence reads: CASSDWGPEQYF. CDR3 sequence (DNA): TGTGCCAGCAGTGATTGGGGGCCCGAGCAGTACTTC. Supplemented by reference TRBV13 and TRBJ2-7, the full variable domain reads AAGVIQSPRHLIKEKRETATLKCYPIPRHDTVYWYQQGPGQDPQFLISFYEKMQSDKGSIPDRFSAQQFSDYHSELNMSSLELGDSALYFCASSDWGPEQYFGPGTRLTVT.

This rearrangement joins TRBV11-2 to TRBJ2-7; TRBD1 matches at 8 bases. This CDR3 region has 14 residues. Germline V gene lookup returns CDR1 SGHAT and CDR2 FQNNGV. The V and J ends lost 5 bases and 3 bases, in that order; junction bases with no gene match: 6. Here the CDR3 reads CASSPGQDFYEQYF. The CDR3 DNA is TGTGCCAGCAGCCCGGGACAGGACTTCTACGAGCAGTACTTC.

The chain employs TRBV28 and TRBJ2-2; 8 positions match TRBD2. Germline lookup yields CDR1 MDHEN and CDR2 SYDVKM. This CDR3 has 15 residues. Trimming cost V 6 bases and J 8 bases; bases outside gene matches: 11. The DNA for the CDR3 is TGTGCCAGCAGGGGGGAAAGCGGGGGTAGAGGGGAGCTGTTTTTT. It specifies CASRGESGGRGELFF.

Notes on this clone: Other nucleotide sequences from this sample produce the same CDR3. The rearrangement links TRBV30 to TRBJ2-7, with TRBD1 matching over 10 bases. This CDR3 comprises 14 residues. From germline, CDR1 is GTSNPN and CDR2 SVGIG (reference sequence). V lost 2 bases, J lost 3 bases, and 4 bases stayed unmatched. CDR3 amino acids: CAWSTGTGDYEQYF. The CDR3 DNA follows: TGTGCCTGGAGTACCGGGACAGGGGACTACGAGCAGTACTTC.

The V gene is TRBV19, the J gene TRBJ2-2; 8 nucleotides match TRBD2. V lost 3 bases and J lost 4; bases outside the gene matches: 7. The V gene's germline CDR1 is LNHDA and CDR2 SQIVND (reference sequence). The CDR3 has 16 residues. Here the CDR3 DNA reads TGTGCCAGTAGTATTCGTAGCGGGGACCTCACCGGGGAGCTGTTTTTT. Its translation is CASSIRSGDLTGELFF.

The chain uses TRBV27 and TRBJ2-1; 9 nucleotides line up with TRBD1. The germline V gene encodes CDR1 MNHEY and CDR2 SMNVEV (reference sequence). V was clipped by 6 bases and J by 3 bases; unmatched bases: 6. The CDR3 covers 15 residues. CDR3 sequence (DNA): TGTGCCAGCAGCCGAGGGACAGGGAGCTACAATGAGCAGTTCTTC. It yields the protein CASSRGTGSYNEQFF.

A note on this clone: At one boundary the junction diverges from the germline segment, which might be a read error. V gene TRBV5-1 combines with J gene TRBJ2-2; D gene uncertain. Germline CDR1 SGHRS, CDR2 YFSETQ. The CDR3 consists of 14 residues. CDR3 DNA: TGCACCAGCAGCTTGGGGTACGGCACCGGGGAGCTGTTTTTT. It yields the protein CTSSLGYGTGELFF.

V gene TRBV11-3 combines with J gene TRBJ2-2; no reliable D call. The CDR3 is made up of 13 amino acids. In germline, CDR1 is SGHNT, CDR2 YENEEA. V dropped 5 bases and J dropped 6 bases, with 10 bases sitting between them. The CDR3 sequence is CASSTMGAGELFF. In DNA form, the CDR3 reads TGTGCCAGCAGCACGATGGGCGCCGGGGAGCTGTTTTTT.

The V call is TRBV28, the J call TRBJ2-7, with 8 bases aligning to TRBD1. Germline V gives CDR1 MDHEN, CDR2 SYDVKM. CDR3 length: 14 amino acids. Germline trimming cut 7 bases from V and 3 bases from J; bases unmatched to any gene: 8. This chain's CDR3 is CASNEDRGVYEQYF. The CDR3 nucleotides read TGTGCCAGCAATGAAGACAGGGGCGTCTACGAGCAGTACTTC.

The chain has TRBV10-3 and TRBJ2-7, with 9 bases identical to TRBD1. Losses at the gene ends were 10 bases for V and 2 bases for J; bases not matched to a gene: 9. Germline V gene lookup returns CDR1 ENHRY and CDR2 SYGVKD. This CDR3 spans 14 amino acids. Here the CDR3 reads CATGPGQGPYEQYF. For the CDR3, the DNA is TGTGCCACCGGACCGGGACAGGGCCCCTACGAGCAGTACTTC.

As DNA, the CDR3 is TGTGCCAGCAGTCCCTCTGACAGCCCCACAGATACGCAGTATTTT. Translating gives CASSPSDSPTDTQYF. The chain links TRBV7-9 to TRBJ2-3, with D possibly matching TRBD1 (5 bases). Trimming pared 6 bases from V and 2 bases from J, leaving 15 bases between. The CDR3 is made up of 15 amino acids. Germline values: CDR1 SEHNR, CDR2 FQNEAQ (reference sequence). Looking up the rest from reference TRBV7-9 and TRBJ2-3 gives the full variable domain: DTGVSQNPRHKITKRGQNVTFRCDPISEHNRLYWYRQTLGQGPEFLTYFQNEAQLEKSRLLSDRFSAERPKGSFSTLEIQRTEQGDSAMYLCASSPSDSPTDTQYFGPGTRLTVL.

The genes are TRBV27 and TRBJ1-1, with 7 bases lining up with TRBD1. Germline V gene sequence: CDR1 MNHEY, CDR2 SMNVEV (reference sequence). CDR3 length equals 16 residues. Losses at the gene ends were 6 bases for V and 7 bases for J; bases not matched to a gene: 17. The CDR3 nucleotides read TGTGCCAGCAGACGCATGTCCGGGGGACAGATATTTGAAGCTTTCTTT. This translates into CASRRMSGGQIFEAFF.

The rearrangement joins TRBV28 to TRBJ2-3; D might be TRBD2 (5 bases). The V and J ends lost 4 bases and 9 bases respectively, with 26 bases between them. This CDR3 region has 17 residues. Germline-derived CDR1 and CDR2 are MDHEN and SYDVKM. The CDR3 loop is CASSSLRTGKGALTQYF. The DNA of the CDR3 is TGTGCCAGCAGTTCGCTGCGGACGGGAAAAGGAGCACTCACGCAGTATTTT.

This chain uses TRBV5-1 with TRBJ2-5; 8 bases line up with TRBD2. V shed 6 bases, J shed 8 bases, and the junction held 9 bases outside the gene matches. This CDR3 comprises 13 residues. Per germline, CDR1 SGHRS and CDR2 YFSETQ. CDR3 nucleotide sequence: TGCGCCAGCATTAGCGGGACCGGTCGTACCCAGTACTTC. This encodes CASISGTGRTQYF. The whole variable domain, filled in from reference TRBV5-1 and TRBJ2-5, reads KAGVTQTPRYLIKTRGQQVTLSCSPISGHRSVSWYQQTPGQGLQFLFEYFSETQRNKGNFPGRFSGRQFSNSRSEMNVSTLELGDSALYLCASISGTGRTQYFGPGTRLLVL.

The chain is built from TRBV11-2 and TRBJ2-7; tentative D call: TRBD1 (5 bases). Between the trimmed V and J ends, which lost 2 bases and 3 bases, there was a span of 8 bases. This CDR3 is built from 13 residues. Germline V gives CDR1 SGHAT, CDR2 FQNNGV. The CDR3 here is CASSLSQGYEQYF. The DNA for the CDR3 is TGTGCCAGCAGCTTAAGCCAGGGCTACGAGCAGTACTTC.

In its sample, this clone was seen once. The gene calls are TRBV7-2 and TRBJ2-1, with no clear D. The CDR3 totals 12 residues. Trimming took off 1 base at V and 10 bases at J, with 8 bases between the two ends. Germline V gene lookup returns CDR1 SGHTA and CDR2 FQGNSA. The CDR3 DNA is TGTGCCAGCAGCTTAGTCGCGAACGAGCAGTTCTTC. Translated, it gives CASSLVANEQFF. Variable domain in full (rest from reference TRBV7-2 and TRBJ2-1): GAGVSQSPSNKVTEKGKDVELRCDPISGHTALYWYRQSLGQGLEFLIYFQGNSAPDKSGLPSDRFSAERTGGSVSTLTIQRTQQEDSAVYLCASSLVANEQFFGPGTRLTVL.